This T cell receptor (beta chain) was profiled in a study of regulatory T cells in long-lasting Graves disease (dated by TCRdb to about 2021). For context, the study as a whole: Patients with newly diagnosed Graves' disease had been on antithyroid drugs for under 3 months. This study used TCR sequencing and RNA sequencing of peripheral blood to compare persistent Graves' disease patients against newly diagnosed Graves' disease patients. A total of around 35 samples were covered by TCR sequencing, comprising around 13 persistent and roughly 20 newly diagnosed Graves' disease patients. The study took place in China and was registered as a clinical trial.

The CDR3, cysteine through phenylalanine, is 14 amino acids long. Just the 42-base CDR3 DNA is kept, in frame starting at base 1. V loses 3 bases of germline sequence and J loses 6 bases, and the interval between the two ends is 12 bases. Receptor amplification or capture employed multiplex PCR. The data were produced on an Illumina HiSeq 4000. TCR beta libraries were built with iRepertoire HTBI primers and Arm-PCR amplification of CDR3 regions. Before sequencing, the PCR products went through gel purification. In the paper's pipeline: A total of 62 TRBV and about 13 TRBJ segments were identified across samples and were used for gene usage analysis of CDR3 amino acid clonotypes. Filtered high-quality paired reads were merged into contigs using COPE and FqMerger. BLAST was used to align contigs to the IMGT TRBV, TRBD and TRBJ reference genes, and CDR3 was defined following IMGT. Any clonotype with a frequency above 0.1% was counted as a highly expanded clone. Shannon entropy served as the measure of repertoire diversity, while the Gini coefficient captured V-J evenness. A clonotype was considered public if more than one individual shared it. The public reads were reanalyzed by TCRdb: fastp trimming at Q25, MiXCR alignment, in-frame beta chains only. Identical CDR3 proteins give one entry, which carries the most common genes and DNA. What appears here as the V and J calls and clone size reflects TCRdb's work, not the paper's. The sample table holds 400,000 to 450,000 distinct CDR3 sequences, of which approximately 15% were seen once. The ten largest clonotypes hold 16% of the sample.

Study-wide findings and limitations: As a limitation, the authors acknowledged that the small sample size may reduce accuracy. A larger number of public clonotypes was shared among persistent patients (about 2,700) than among newly diagnosed patients (roughly 970). Only peripheral blood was studied, because thyroid tissue, the primary lesion, was inaccessible. Only the TCR beta chain was sequenced and analyzed. Compared with newly diagnosed patients, persistent Graves' disease patients had lower TCR Shannon entropy and fewer highly expanded clones, which suggests clonal expansion. Preferential use of TRBV28, TRBJ1-2 and TRBJ2-5 was observed in persistent disease, whereas TRBV20-1 and TRBJ2-1 were favored in newly diagnosed disease.

About this clonotype: Its antigen is not yet known. Just one base apart from a much larger clone, this may be a read error.

The time point label for this specimen denotes: newly diagnosed GD, antithyroid drugs for less than 3 months. For both TCR sequencing and RNA sequencing, RNA was extracted from PBMCs using TRIzol. The diagnosis of Graves' disease followed American Thyroid Association guidelines. The patients came from an endocrinology department in Xi'an, China. Each patient gave about 10 milliliters of peripheral blood, collected in an EDTA anticoagulant tube. PBMCs were isolated by Ficoll Paque Plus density gradient separation without further T cell sorting. An Agilent 2100 Bioanalyzer and agarose gel were used to check RNA quality, and a NanoDrop 2000 was used to measure RNA concentration. These data also featured in a second study, about T cells in Graves' hyperthyroidism and ophthalmopathy. The second study's paper adds: Stable Graves' hyperthyroidism was defined as no progression to ophthalmopathy during 18 months of follow-up. Hyperthyroidism patients were newly diagnosed, had a disease duration of under 2 months, and were aged 18 to 65 years. Exclusion was applied to patients with uncontrolled infections, other autoimmune diseases, pregnancy or lactation. Diagnoses were established on the basis of clinical symptoms, serum thyroxine and TRAb, thyroid ultrasound, and orbital computed tomography. The first round of RT-PCR for the TCR CDR3 was performed with the HTBI primer set and the Qiagen OneStep RT-PCR kit. Most expanded thyroid clonotypes (frequency above 0.001) were also found in blood, which suggests that blood repertoires may mirror thyroid immune responses. In cross-validation, a model built on a 13 V-J signature told ophthalmopathy apart from stable hyperthyroidism with approximately 90% sensitivity and 81% to 82% specificity, and in testing the same model reached 80%/75%. During validation, the model predicted progression to ophthalmopathy a median of about 6.3 months ahead of onset, with 60% to 71% sensitivity and less than 85% specificity. TCR V-J signatures able to tell the groups apart were searched for in a discovery cohort of 100 patients, of whom roughly 42 had Graves' ophthalmopathy and 55 to 60 had stable Graves' hyperthyroidism. Prospective prediction of ophthalmopathy was tested in an independent validation cohort consisting of 18 to 20 hyperthyroidism patients and approximately 16 patients who later progressed to ophthalmopathy. The 75 to 100 discovery patients were randomly split 7:3 into training and test sets. Thyroid tissue and blood T-cell repertoires from about six Graves' hyperthyroidism patients were also compared in the study. After sampling, hyperthyroidism patients received methimazole starting at 30 mg daily, and ophthalmopathy patients received high-dose intravenous methylprednisolone. Libraries were constructed in a second round of multiplex PCR, after which size selection and purification were carried out. Sequencing of the libraries was done on an Illumina HiSeq2000 using paired-end 100 bp reads. SOAPnuke was used to process the raw data, with reads discarded if the reads contained adapters or uncalled bases, had a mean Phred below 15, or lacked an exact constant-primer or identifier match. High-quality paired reads were merged with COPE v1.2.5, and unique nucleotide sequences were defined as clonotypes. MiTCR v1.1 was used to align clonotypes to the IMGT TRBV, TRBD and TRBJ reference segments. Only V-J combinations with frequency above 0.0001, covering 99.2% of repertoires, were analysed. A TCS score was defined as the ratio between F50 (clonal expansion) and ExV (chaos), using BLOSUM62-based TCRdist between CDR3 peptides within each V-J. Welch's t-statistics and random forest reduced around 520 V-J features to about 13, which were used in a naive Bayes classifier (R e1071). Sample size was not statistically predetermined, and investigators were not blinded to group allocation. According to the paper, TCR Vbeta CDR3 sequencing was carried out on some 140 peripheral blood samples, which came from some 41 ophthalmopathy, roughly 75 hyperthyroidism and roughly 17 progressor patients.

The clonotype was recovered from a woman aged 30 to 39 with Graves disease. Donor details come from another sample of the same person, matched by shared clones. Sequences were derived from peripheral blood mononuclear cells (PBMCs), sampled at new diagnosis, from a patient treated with antithyroid drugs. The chain joins TRBV12-3 or TRBV12-4 to TRBJ1-5; the best D guess is TRBD1, with 6 bases matching. The bases read TGTGCCAGCAGTTTCGAGCAGGACAGTCAGCCCCAGCATTTT. It codes for CASSFEQDSQPQHF.